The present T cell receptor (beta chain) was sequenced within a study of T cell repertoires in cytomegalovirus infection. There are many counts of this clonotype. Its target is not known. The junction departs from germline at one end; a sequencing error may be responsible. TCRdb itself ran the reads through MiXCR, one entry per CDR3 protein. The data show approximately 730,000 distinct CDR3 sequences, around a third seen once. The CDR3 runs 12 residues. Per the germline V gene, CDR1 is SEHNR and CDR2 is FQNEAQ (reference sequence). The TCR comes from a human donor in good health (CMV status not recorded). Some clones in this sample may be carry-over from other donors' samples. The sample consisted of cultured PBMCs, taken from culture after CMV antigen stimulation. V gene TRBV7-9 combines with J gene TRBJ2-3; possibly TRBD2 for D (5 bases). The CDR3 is CASSSRSEANDF. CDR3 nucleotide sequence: TGTGCCAGCAGCTCCCGTTCGGAGGCCAACGATTTT.